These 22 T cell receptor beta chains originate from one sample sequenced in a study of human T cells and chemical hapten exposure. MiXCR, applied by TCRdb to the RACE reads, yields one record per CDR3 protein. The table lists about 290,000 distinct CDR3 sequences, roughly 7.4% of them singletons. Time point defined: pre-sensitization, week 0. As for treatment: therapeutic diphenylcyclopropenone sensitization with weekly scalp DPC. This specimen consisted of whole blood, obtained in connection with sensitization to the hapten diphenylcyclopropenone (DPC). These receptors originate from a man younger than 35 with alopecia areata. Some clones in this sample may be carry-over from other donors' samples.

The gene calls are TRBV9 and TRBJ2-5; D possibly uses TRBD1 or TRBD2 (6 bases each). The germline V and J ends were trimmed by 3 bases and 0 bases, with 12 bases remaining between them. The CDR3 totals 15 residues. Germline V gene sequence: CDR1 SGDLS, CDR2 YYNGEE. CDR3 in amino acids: CASSAGGRDQETQYF. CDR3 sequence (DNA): TGTGCCAGCAGCGCCGGGGGCAGGGACCAAGAGACCCAGTACTTC.

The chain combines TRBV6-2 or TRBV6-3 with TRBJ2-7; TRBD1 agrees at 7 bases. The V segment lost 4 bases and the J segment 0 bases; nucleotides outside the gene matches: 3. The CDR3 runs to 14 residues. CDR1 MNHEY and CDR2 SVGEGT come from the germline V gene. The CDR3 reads CASSFTGDSYEQYV. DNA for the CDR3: TGTGCCAGCAGTTTCACAGGGGACTCCTACGAGCAGTACGTC.

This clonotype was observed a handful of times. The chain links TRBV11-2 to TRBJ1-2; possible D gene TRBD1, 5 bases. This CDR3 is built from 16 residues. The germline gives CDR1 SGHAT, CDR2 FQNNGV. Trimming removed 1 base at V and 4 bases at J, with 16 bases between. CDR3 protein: CASSLGRGANTYGYTF. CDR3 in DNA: TGTGCCAGCAGCTTAGGCCGTGGGGCCAATACCTATGGCTACACCTTC.

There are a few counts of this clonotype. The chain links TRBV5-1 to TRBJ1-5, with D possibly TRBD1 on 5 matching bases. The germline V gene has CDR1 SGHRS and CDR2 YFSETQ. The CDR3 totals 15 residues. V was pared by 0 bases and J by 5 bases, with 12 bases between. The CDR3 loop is CASSLEGGDHQPQHF. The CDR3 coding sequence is TGCGCCAGCAGCTTGGAAGGAGGGGACCATCAGCCCCAGCATTTT.

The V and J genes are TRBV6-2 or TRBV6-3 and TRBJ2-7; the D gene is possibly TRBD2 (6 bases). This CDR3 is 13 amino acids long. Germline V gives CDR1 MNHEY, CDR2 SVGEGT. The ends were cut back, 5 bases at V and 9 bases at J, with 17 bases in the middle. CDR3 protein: CASSDGSGDGQYF. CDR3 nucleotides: TGTGCCAGCAGTGATGGGTCGGGAGATGGGCAGTACTTC.

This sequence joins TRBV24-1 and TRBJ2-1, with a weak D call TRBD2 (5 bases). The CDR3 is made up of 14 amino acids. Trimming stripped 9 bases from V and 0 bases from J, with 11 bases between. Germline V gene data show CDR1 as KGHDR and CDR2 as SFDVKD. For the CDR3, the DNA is TGTGCCACCCAGGACTCTAGCTCCTACAATGAGCAGTTCTTC. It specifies CATQDSSSYNEQFF.

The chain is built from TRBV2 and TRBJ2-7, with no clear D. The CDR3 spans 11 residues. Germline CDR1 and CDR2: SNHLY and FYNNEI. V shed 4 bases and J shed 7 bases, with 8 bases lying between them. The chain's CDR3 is CASSVRGEQYF. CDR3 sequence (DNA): TGTGCCAGCAGTGTCCGTGGAGAGCAGTACTTC.

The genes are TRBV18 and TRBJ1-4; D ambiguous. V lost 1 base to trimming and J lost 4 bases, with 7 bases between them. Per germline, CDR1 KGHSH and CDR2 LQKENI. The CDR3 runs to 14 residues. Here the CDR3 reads CASSPLGYNEKLFF. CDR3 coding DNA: TGTGCCAGCTCACCACTGGGGTATAATGAAAAACTGTTTTTT. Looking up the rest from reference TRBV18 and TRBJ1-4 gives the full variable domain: NAGVMQNPRHLVRRRGQEARLRCSPMKGHSHVYWYRQLPEEGLKFMVYLQKENIIDESGMPKERFSAEFPKEGPSILRIQQVVRGDSAAYFCASSPLGYNEKLFFGSGTQLSVL.

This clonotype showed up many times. Here the CDR3 reads CASGSTGSEQYV. The DNA of the CDR3 is TGTGCCAGCGGATCGACAGGGAGCGAGCAGTACGTC. This sequence joins TRBV21-1 and TRBJ2-7; TRBD1, as called in the table, went unchecked against the DNA. TRBV21-1 is a pseudogene segment. CDR3 length: 12 residues.

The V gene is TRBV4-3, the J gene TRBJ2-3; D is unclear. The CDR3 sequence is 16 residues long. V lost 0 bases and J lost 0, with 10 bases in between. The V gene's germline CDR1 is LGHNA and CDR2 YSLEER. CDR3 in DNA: TGCGCCAGCAGCCAAGATCTTGGGCCTAGCACAGATACGCAGTATTTT. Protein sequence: CASSQDLGPSTDTQYF.

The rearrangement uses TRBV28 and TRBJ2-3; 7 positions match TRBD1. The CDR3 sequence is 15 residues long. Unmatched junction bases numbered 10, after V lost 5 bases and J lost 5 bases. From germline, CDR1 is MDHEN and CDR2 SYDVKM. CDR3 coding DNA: TGTGCCAGCAGTCACACAGGGGATTTAGGAGATACGCAGTATTTT. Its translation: CASSHTGDLGDTQYF.

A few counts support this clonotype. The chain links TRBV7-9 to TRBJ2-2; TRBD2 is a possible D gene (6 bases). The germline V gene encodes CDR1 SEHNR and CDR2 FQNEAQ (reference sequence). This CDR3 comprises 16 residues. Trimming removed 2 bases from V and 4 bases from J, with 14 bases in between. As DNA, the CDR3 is TGTGCCAGCAGCTTAACTGATTGGAGGGCCACCGGGGAGCTGTTTTTT. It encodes CASSLTDWRATGELFF.

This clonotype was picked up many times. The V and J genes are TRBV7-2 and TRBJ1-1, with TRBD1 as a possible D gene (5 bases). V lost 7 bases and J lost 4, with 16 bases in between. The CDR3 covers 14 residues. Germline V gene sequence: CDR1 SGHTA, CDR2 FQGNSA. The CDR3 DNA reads TGTGCCAGCACAGAACAGGCCGGGCGCACTGAAGCTTTCTTT. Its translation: CASTEQAGRTEAFF.

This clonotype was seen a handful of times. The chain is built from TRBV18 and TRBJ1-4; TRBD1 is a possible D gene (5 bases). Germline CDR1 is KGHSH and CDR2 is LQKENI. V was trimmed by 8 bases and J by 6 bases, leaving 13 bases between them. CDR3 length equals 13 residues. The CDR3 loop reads CASHDRVHEKLFF. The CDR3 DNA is TGTGCCAGCCACGACAGAGTACATGAAAAACTGTTTTTT.

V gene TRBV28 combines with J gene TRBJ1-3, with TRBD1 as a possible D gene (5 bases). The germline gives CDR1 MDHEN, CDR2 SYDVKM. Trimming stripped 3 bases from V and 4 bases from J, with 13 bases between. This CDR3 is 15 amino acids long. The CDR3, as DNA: TGTGCCAGCAGTTTCACCACAGGAAGGGGAAACACCATATATTTT. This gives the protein CASSFTTGRGNTIYF.

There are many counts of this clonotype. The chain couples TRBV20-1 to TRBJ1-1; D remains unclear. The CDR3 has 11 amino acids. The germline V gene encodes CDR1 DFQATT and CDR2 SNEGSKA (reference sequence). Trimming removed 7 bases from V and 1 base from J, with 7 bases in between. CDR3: CSVSGNTEAFF. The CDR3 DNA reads TGCAGTGTATCAGGGAACACTGAAGCTTTCTTT.

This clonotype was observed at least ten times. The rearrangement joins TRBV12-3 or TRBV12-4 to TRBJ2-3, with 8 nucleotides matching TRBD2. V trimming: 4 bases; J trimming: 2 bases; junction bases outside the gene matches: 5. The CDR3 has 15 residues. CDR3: CASSSGGAHTDTQYF. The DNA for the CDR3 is TGTGCCAGCAGTTCCGGGGGGGCCCACACAGATACGCAGTATTTT.

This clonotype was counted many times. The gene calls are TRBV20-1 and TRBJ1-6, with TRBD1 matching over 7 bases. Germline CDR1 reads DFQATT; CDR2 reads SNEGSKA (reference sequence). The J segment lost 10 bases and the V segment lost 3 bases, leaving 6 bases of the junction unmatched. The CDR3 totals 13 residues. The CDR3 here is CSASGQGVSPLHF. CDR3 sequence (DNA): TGCAGTGCTAGCGGCCAGGGGGTATCACCCCTCCACTTT.

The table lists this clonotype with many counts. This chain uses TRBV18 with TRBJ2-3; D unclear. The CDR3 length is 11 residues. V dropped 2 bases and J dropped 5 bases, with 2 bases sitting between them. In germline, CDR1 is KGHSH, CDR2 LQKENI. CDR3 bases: TGTGCCAGCTCACCAGGAGATACGCAGTATTTT. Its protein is CASSPGDTQYF.

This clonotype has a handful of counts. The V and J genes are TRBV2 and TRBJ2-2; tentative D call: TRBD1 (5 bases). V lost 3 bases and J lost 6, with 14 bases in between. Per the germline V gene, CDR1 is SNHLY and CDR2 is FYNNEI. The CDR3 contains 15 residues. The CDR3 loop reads CASSEKGPESGELFF. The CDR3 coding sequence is TGTGCCAGCAGTGAGAAGGGGCCCGAGTCCGGGGAGCTGTTTTTT.

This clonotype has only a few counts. The CDR3, as DNA: TGCAGTGTCGTCAGGGGCAATCAGCCCCAGCATTTT. Translated: CSVVRGNQPQHF. The rearrangement uses TRBV20-1 and TRBJ1-5; D might be TRBD1 (5 bases). The V end was cut by 7 bases, the J end by 2 bases, with 9 bases between. CDR3 size: 12 residues. In germline, CDR1 is DFQATT, CDR2 SNEGSKA (reference sequence).

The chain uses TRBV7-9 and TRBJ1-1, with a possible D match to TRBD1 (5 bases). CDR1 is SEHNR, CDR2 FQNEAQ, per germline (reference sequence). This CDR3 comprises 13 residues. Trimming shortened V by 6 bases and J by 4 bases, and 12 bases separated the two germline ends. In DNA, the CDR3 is TGTGCCAGCAGTTTCTCGCAGGGCACTGAAGCTTTCTTT. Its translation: CASSFSQGTEAFF.